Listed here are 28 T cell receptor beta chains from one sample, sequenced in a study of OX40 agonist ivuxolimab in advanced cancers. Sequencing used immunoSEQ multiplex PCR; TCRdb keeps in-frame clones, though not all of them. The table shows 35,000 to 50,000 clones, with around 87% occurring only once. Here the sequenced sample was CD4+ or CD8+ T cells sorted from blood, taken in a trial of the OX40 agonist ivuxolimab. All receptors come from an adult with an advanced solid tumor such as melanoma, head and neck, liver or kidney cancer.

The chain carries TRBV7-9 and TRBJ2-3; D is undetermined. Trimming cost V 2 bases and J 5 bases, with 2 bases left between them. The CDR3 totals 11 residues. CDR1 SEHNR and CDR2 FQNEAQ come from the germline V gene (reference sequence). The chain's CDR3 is CASSLKDTQYF. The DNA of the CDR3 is TGTGCCAGCAGCTTAAAAGATACGCAGTATTTT.

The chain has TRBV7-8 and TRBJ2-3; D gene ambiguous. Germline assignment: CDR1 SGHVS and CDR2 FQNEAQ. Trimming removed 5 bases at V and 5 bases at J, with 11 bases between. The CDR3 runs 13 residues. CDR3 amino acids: CASSHDIGDTQYF. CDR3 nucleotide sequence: TGTGCCAGCAGCCATGACATAGGAGATACGCAGTATTTT.

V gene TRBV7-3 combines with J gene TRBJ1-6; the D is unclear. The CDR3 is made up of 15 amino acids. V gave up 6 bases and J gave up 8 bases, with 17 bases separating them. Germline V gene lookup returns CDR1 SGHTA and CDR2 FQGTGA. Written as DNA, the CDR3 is TGTGCCAGCAGTCCCCAATTTTCGTGGGATTCACCCCTCCACTTT. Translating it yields CASSPQFSWDSPLHF.

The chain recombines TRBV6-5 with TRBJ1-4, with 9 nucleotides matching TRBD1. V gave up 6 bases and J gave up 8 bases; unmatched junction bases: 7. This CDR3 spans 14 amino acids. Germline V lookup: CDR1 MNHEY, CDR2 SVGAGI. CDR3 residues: CASRTGTGNEKLFF. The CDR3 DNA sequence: TGTGCCAGCAGGACCGGGACAGGGAACGAAAAACTGTTTTTT.

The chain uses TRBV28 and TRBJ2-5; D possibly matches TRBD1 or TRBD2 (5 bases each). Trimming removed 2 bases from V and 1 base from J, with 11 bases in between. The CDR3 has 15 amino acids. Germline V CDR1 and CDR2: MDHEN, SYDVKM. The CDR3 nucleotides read TGTGCCAGCAGTTTAAGAGGGACGGTCCAAGAGACCCAGTACTTC. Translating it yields CASSLRGTVQETQYF.

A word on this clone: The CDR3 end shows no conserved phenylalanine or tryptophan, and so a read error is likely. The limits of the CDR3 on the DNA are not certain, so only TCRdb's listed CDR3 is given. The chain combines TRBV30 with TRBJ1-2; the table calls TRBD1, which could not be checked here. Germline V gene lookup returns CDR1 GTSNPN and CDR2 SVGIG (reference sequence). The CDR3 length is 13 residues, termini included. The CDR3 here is CAWSVGTGKLRGL.

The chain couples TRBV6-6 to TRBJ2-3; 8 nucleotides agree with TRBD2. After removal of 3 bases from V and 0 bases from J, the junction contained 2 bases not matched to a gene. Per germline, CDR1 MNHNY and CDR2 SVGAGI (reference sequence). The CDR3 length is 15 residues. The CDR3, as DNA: TGTGCCAGCAGTTATGCTAGCGGGAGCACAGATACGCAGTATTTT. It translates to CASSYASGSTDTQYF.

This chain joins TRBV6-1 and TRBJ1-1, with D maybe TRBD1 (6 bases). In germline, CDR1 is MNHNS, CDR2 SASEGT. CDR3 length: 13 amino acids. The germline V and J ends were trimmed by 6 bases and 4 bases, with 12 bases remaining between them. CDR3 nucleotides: TGTGCCAGCAGCCGGGGGCGGGGCACTGAAGCTTTCTTT. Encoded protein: CASSRGRGTEAFF.

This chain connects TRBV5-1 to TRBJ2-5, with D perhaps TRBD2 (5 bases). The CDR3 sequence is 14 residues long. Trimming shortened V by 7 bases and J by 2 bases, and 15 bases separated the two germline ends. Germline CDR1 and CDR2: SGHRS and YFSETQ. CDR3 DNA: TGCGCCAGCGCAGAGGGATTCGGGCAAGAGACCCAGTACTTC. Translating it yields CASAEGFGQETQYF.

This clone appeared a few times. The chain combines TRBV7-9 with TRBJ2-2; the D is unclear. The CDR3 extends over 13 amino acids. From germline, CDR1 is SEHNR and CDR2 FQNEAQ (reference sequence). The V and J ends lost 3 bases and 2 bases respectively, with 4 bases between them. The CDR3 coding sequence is TGTGCCAGCAGCTTCTCTAACACCGGGGAGCTGTTTTTT. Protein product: CASSFSNTGELFF.

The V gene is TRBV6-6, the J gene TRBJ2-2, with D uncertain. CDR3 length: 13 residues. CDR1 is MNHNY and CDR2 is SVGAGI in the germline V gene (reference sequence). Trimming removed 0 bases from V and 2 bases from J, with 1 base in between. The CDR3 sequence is CASSYSNTGELFF. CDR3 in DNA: TGTGCCAGCAGTTACTCCAACACCGGGGAGCTGTTTTTT.

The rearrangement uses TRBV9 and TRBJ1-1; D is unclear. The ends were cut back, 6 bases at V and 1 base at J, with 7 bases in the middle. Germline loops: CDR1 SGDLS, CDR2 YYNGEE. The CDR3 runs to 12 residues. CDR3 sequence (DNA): TGTGCCAGCAACCACCCGAACACTGAAGCTTTCTTT. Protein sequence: CASNHPNTEAFF.

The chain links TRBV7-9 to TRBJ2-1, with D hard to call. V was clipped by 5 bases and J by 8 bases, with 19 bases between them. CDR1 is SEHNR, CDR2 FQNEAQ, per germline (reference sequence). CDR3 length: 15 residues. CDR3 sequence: CASSQPRSVVDEQFF. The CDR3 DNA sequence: TGTGCCAGCAGCCAACCCCGTTCTGTGGTGGATGAGCAGTTCTTC.

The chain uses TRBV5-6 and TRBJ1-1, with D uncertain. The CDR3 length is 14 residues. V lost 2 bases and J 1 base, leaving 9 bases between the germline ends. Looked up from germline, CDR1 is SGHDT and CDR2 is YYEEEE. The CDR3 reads CASSFRRQNTEAFF. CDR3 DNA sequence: TGTGCCAGCAGCTTTAGGCGGCAGAACACTGAAGCTTTCTTT.

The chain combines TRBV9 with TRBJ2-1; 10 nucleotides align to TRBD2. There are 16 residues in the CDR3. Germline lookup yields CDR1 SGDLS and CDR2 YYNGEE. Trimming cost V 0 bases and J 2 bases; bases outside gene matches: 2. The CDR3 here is CASSVGTSGPYNEQFF. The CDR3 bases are TGTGCCAGCAGCGTAGGGACTAGCGGTCCCTACAATGAGCAGTTCTTC.

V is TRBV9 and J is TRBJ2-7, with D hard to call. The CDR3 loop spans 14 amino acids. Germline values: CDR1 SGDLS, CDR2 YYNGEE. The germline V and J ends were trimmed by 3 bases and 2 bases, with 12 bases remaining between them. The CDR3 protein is CASSGGATTYEQYF. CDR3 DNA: TGTGCCAGCAGCGGAGGAGCGACAACCTACGAGCAGTACTTC.

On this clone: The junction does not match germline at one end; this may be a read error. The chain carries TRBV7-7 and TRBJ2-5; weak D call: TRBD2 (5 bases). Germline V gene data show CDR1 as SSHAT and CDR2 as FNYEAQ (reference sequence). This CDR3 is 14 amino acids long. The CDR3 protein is CASSQDWYQETQYF. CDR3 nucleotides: TGTGCTAGCAGCCAGGACTGGTACCAAGAGACCCAGTACTTC.

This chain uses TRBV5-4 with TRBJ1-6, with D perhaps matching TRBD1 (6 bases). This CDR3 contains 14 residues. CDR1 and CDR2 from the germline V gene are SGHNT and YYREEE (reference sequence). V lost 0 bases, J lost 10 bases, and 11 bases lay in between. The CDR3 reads CASSLGGGSSPLHF. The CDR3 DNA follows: TGTGCCAGCAGCTTGGGAGGGGGATCATCACCCCTCCACTTT.

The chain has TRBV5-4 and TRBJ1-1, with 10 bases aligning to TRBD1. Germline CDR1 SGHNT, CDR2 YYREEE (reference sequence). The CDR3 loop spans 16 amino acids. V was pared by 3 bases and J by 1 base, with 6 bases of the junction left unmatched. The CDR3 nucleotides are TGTGCCAGCAGCTCAGCCAGGACAGGGGGGAACACTGAAGCTTTCTTT. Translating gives CASSSARTGGNTEAFF. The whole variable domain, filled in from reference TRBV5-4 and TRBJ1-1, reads ETGVTQSPTHLIKTRGQQVTLRCSSQSGHNTVSWYQQALGQGPQFIFQYYREEENGRGNFPPRFSGLQFPNYSSELNVNALELDDSALYLCASSSARTGGNTEAFFGQGTRLTVV.

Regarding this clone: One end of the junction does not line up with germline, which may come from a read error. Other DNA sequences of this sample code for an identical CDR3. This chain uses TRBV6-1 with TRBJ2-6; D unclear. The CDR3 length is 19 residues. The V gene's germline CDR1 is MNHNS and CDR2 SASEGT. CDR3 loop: CASSEDGPRGLSGANVLTF. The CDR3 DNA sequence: TGTGCCAGCAGTGAAGATGGGCCTCGAGGCCTGTCTGGAGCCAACGTCCTGACTTTC.

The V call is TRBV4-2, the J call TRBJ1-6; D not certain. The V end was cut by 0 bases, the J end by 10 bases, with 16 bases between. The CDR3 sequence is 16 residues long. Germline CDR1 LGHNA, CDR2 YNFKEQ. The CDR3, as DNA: TGTGCCAGCAGCCAAGACGGTCCCGGCGGGTACTCACCCCTCCACTTT. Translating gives CASSQDGPGGYSPLHF.

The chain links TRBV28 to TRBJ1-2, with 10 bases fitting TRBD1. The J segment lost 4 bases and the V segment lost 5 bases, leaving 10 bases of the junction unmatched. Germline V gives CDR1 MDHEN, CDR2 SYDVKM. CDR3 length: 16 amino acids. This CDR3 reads CASSPPPGQGTYGYTF. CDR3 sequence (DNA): TGTGCCAGCAGTCCCCCTCCGGGACAGGGGACCTATGGCTACACCTTC.

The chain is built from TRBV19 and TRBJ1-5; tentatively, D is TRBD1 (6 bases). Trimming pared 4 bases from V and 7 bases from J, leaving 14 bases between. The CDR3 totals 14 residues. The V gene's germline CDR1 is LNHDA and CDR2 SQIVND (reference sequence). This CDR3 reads CASSRGGLGQPQHF. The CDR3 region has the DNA TGTGCCAGTAGTAGGGGGGGGCTAGGCCAGCCCCAGCATTTT.

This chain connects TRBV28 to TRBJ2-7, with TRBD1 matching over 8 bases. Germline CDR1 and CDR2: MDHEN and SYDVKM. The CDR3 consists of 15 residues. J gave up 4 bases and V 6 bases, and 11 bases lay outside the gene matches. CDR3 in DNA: TGTGCCAGCAGAAAACCGGGACAGGCCTCATACGAGCAGTACTTC. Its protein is CASRKPGQASYEQYF.

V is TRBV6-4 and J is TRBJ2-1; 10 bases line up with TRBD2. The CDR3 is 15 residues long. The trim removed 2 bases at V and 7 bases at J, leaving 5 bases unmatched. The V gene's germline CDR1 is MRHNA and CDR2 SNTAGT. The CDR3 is CASSDGLAGVNEQFF. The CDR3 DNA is TGTGCCAGCAGTGACGGGCTAGCGGGAGTGAATGAGCAGTTCTTC.

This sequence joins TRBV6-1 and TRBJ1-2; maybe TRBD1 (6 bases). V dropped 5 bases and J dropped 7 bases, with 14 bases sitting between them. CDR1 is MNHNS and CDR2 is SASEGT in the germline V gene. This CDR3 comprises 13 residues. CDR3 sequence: CASSTTGMGGYTF. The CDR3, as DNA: TGTGCCAGCAGTACCACAGGGATGGGTGGCTACACCTTC.

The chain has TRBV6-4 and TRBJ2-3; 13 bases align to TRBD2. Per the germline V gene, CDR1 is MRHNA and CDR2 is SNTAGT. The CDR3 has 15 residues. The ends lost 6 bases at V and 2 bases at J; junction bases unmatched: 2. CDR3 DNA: TGTGCCAGCAGAACTAGCGGGGGGGCCACAGATACGCAGTATTTT. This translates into CASRTSGGATDTQYF.

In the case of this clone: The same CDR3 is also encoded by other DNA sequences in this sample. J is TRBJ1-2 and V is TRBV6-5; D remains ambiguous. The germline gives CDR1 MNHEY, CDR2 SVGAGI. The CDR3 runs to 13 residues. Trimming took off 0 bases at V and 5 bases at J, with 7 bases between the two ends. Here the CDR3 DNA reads TGTGCCAGCAGTTACTCGAGGGAATATGGCTACACCTTC. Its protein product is CASSYSREYGYTF.